The 5 T cell receptor beta chains reported below all come from one sample, sequenced in a study of shared clonotypes between healthy human individuals. Only in-frame clones appear in the TCRdb table, and some are missing; sequencing was by immunoSEQ multiplex PCR. Of around 750,000 clones in the sample, approximately 79% were seen once. Sequencing was performed on memory CD4+ T cells sorted from blood. Subset defined: CD45RA-negative fraction. The origin of the receptors is a woman aged 25 to 39 in good health.

The chain joins TRBV28 to TRBJ2-7; no firm D call. Deletions cut 3 bases from V and 0 bases from J, with 9 bases between. CDR1 and CDR2 (germline): MDHEN, SYDVKM. The CDR3 is made up of 14 amino acids. The chain's CDR3 is CASSFTDFSYEQYF. DNA of the CDR3: TGTGCCAGCAGTTTTACTGATTTCTCCTACGAGCAGTACTTC.

The count of this clone is one. V usage is TRBV7-9 and J usage is TRBJ2-1, with D possibly TRBD2 on 6 matching bases. CDR1 is SEHNR, CDR2 FQNEAQ, per germline (reference sequence). There are 13 residues in the CDR3. V lost 4 bases, J lost 5 bases, and 9 bases lay in between. The DNA for the CDR3 is TGTGCCAGCAGCTCGGGACTTAACAATGAGCAGTTCTTC. As protein: CASSSGLNNEQFF. Using reference TRBV7-9 and TRBJ2-1 for the parts outside the CDR3, the full variable domain is DTGVSQNPRHKITKRGQNVTFRCDPISEHNRLYWYRQTLGQGPEFLTYFQNEAQLEKSRLLSDRFSAERPKGSFSTLEIQRTEQGDSAMYLCASSSGLNNEQFFGPGTRLTVL.

V usage is TRBV19 and J usage is TRBJ1-3; D is unresolved. The CDR3 totals 11 residues. The germline CDR1 and CDR2 sequences are LNHDA and SQIVND (reference sequence). CDR3 region: CATAPGNTIYF. As DNA, the CDR3 is TGTGCTACCGCCCCGGGAAACACCATATATTTT.

The rearrangement joins TRBV29-1 to TRBJ2-5; D gene unclear. The CDR3 spans 11 residues. Trimming stripped 8 bases from V and 4 bases from J, with 11 bases between. CDR1 and CDR2 (germline): SQVTM, ANQGSEA. The CDR3 DNA reads as TGCAGCCCGAGGATCAGAGAGACCCAGTACTTC. It translates to CSPRIRETQYF.

The rearrangement joins TRBV4-1 to TRBJ1-4; D is undetermined. V gave up 1 base and J gave up 4 bases, with 10 bases separating them. The length of the CDR3 is 15 residues. Germline CDR1 is MGHRA and CDR2 is YSYEKL. CDR3 sequence: CASSQAGRSNEKLFF. CDR3 DNA sequence: TGCGCCAGCAGCCAAGCCGGTCGCAGTAATGAAAAACTGTTTTTT.